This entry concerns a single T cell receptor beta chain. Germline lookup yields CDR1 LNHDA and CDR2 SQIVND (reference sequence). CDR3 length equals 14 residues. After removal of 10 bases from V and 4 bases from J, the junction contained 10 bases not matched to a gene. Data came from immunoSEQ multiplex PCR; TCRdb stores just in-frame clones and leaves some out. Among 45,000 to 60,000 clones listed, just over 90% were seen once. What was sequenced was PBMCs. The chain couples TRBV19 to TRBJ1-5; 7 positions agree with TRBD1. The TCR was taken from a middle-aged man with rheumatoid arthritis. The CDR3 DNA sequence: TGTGCCATCTCACCGACAGGGCGGAATCAGCCCCAGCATTTT. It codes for CAISPTGRNQPQHF.